Presented here are 15 T cell receptor beta chains from one specimen sequenced in a study of T-cell reconstitution after alpha-beta-depleted transplantation in children. Unique molecular identifiers were incorporated into the prepared TCRbeta library. Via MiXCR, TCRdb re-called the PCR reads, giving one row per CDR3 protein. Among around 100,000 distinct CDR3 sequences, 5% to 6% were seen once, and the ten largest hold 6.1%. The sequencing here drew on PBMCs, mostly from graft donor cells, taken 60 days after TCRalphabeta/CD19-depleted stem cell transplant. These receptors originate from a female patient between 2 and 15 years old who had a stem cell transplant for Fanconi anemia, so the T cells may come from the graft donor.

A word on this clonotype: This could be a read error, since a much larger clone is one nucleotide away. The chain carries TRBV3-1 and TRBJ1-5; D is undetermined. The germline gives CDR1 LGHDT, CDR2 YNNKEL (reference sequence). The CDR3 has 13 amino acids. Here the CDR3 reads CASSQQPNQPHHF. CDR3 nucleotide sequence: TGTGCCAGCAGCCAGCAGCCTAATCAGCCCCACCATTTT.

This clonotype appeared many times. This chain links TRBV29-1 with TRBJ2-5; either TRBD1 or TRBD2 may supply D (7 bases each). CDR3 length: 15 residues. The germline V gene has CDR1 SQVTM and CDR2 ANQGSEA. V was cut by 7 bases and J by 6 bases, with 24 bases left in between. The CDR3 is CSGEGANGAGQTQYF. CDR3 nucleotide sequence: TGCAGCGGGGAGGGGGCCAACGGGGCTGGACAGACCCAGTACTTC.

This clonotype occurred many times. This chain joins TRBV3-1 and TRBJ2-1, with D possibly TRBD2 on 6 matching bases. Trimming removed 4 bases from V and 0 bases from J, with 16 bases in between. The length of the CDR3 is 17 residues. From germline, CDR1 is LGHDT and CDR2 YNNKEL (reference sequence). CDR3 amino acids: CASSPYTSSSSYNEQFF. DNA for the CDR3: TGTGCCAGCAGCCCATATACTAGCTCCAGCTCCTACAATGAGCAGTTCTTC.

This clonotype has ten or more counts. This chain joins TRBV9 and TRBJ2-2; no firm D call. The CDR3 covers 17 residues. V lost 1 base to trimming and J lost 2 bases, with 15 bases between them. Germline V gene lookup returns CDR1 SGDLS and CDR2 YYNGEE. The CDR3 DNA is TGTGCCAGCAGCGTAAAGGGCCGGAATTTCAACACCGGGGAGCTGTTTTTT. It codes for CASSVKGRNFNTGELFF.

This clonotype occurred many times. The chain has TRBV20-1 and TRBJ2-7, with TRBD1 identical over 10 bases. V trimming: 4 bases; J trimming: 4 bases; junction bases outside the gene matches: 7. CDR3 length: 14 residues. Germline V gives CDR1 DFQATT, CDR2 SNEGSKA (reference sequence). The CDR3 reads CSAINGQGGYEQYF. The CDR3 nucleotides are TGCAGTGCTATTAACGGACAGGGGGGATACGAGCAGTACTTC.

In its sample, this clonotype was seen many times. J is TRBJ2-1 and V is TRBV30, with 8 bases aligning to TRBD2. Germline CDR1 is GTSNPN and CDR2 is SVGIG (reference sequence). J was trimmed by 0 bases and V by 7 bases; bases with no gene match: 5. There are 14 residues in the CDR3. The CDR3 protein is CASSAGVSYNEQFF. Written as DNA, the CDR3 is TGTGCCTCCTCAGCGGGAGTCTCCTACAATGAGCAGTTCTTC. The full variable domain, its missing parts supplied by reference TRBV30 and TRBJ2-1, is SQTIHQWPATLVQPVGSPLSLECTVEGTSNPNLYWYRQAAGRGLQLLFYSVGIGQISSEVPQNLSASRPQDRQFILSSKKLLLSDSGFYLCASSAGVSYNEQFFGPGTRLTVL.

This clonotype was seen only a few times. The chain couples TRBV18 to TRBJ2-2; D possibly uses TRBD1 or TRBD2 (5 bases each). CDR1 and CDR2 from the germline V gene are KGHSH and LQKENI. The CDR3 extends over 14 amino acids. V was clipped by 5 bases and J by 2 bases, with 9 bases between them. DNA of the CDR3: TGTGCCAGCTCAACCGGGGCCAACACCGGGGAGCTGTTTTTT. The encoded protein is CASSTGANTGELFF.

The chain combines TRBV28 with TRBJ1-2, with 12 bases aligning to TRBD1. In germline, CDR1 is MDHEN, CDR2 SYDVKM. J gave up 4 bases and V 5 bases, and 8 bases lay outside the gene matches. There are 16 residues in the CDR3. The CDR3 coding sequence is TGTGCCAGCAGTGACTCCGGGACAGGGGGCGTCTATGGCTACACCTTC. Translating it yields CASSDSGTGGVYGYTF.

This clonotype was observed many times. The genes are TRBV4-1 and TRBJ2-1; 8 bases match TRBD1. After removal of 4 bases from V and 5 bases from J, the junction contained 4 bases not matched to a gene. Germline lookup yields CDR1 MGHRA and CDR2 YSYEKL. The CDR3 length is 14 residues. The CDR3 region is CASSPIQGDNEQFF. The DNA of the CDR3 is TGCGCCAGCAGCCCAATACAGGGGGACAATGAGCAGTTCTTC.

This clonotype was counted ten times or more. J is TRBJ2-2 and V is TRBV6-6; D remains ambiguous. The CDR3 contains 13 residues. Germline loops: CDR1 MNHNY, CDR2 SVGAGI (reference sequence). The germline V and J ends were trimmed by 6 bases and 4 bases, with 9 bases remaining between them. The chain's CDR3 is CASRPMGTGELFF. CDR3 coding DNA: TGTGCCAGCAGACCCATGGGCACCGGGGAGCTGTTTTTT.

V is TRBV28 and J is TRBJ2-5; D uncertain. From germline, CDR1 is MDHEN and CDR2 SYDVKM. The CDR3 is 14 residues long. Trimming removed 4 bases at V and 2 bases at J, with 11 bases between. The CDR3 spells CASSSRWRQETQYF. The CDR3 coding sequence is TGTGCCAGCAGTTCTAGGTGGCGGCAAGAGACCCAGTACTTC.

This clonotype was counted many times. The chain has TRBV21-1 and TRBJ1-5; TRBD1, the table's D call, was not compared with the DNA. TRBV21-1 is shown as a pseudogene. The CDR3 runs 15 residues. CDR3 bases: TGTGCCAGCAGTAGGACAGCACATTTCAATCAGCCCCAGCATTTT. Its protein product is CASSRTAHFNQPQHF.

This clonotype was counted ten times or more. The chain links TRBV6-2 or TRBV6-3 to TRBJ2-3; TRBD2 agrees at 13 bases. This CDR3 has 13 residues. The junction had 3 bases not matched to a gene; V was cut back by 10 bases and J by 5 bases. The germline V gene encodes CDR1 MNHEY and CDR2 SVGEGT. The DNA of the CDR3 is TGTGCCACACTAGCGGGAGGGATAGATACGCAGTATTTT. Protein: CATLAGGIDTQYF.

Ten or more counts support this clonotype. The gene calls are TRBV5-1 and TRBJ2-1; D may be TRBD1 or TRBD2 (5 bases each). The V end was cut by 1 base, the J end by 1 base, with 9 bases between. Germline CDR1 SGHRS, CDR2 YFSETQ. This CDR3 is built from 15 residues. CDR3 sequence: CASSLSGPSYNEQFF. CDR3 nucleotide sequence: TGCGCCAGCAGCTTGTCGGGACCGTCCTACAATGAGCAGTTCTTC.

This clonotype has at least ten counts. The chain links TRBV12-3 or TRBV12-4 to TRBJ2-2; the match to TRBD2 covers 7 bases. The V segment lost 5 bases and the J segment 3 bases; nucleotides outside the gene matches: 6. CDR3 length equals 15 residues. CDR3: CASSARSGDTGELFF. The CDR3 DNA sequence: TGTGCCAGCAGTGCCCGCAGCGGGGACACCGGGGAGCTGTTTTTT.